This entry lists 13 T cell receptor beta chains sequenced from one sample in a study of cytomegalovirus exposure and HLA in healthy donors. PCR was performed using 60 Vbeta and 13 Jbeta primers. Some clones are missing from TCRdb's copy, which holds only in-frame ones; the method was immunoSEQ multiplex PCR. The data show fewer than 80,000 clones, around 80% seen once. The material sequenced was PBMCs. These receptors all stem from a man aged 25-40 years in good health and CMV-seronegative.

V usage is TRBV6-6 and J usage is TRBJ1-4; 10 positions agree with TRBD1. The length of the CDR3 is 16 residues. J was trimmed by 6 bases and V by 6 bases; bases with no gene match: 10. The germline CDR1 and CDR2 sequences are MNHNY and SVGAGI (reference sequence). The CDR3 coding sequence is TGTGCCAGCAGCCATACAGCCGGGACAGGGGATGAAAAACTGTTTTTT. This gives the protein CASSHTAGTGDEKLFF.

About this clone itself: An end of the junction differs from the germline gene, which may be a read error. This chain links TRBV5-4 with TRBJ2-1; 13 nucleotides align to TRBD2. The CDR3 is 16 amino acids. In germline, CDR1 is SGHNT, CDR2 YYREEE (reference sequence). The CDR3 region is CARSPVTSGGGNEQFF. CDR3 DNA: TGTGCCCGCAGCCCAGTAACTAGCGGGGGGGGCAATGAGCAGTTCTTC.

CDR3 sequence (DNA): TGTGCCAGCAGGGCCCGCCCAACTAGCAATGAGCAGTTCTTC. This gives the protein CASRARPTSNEQFF. The chain couples TRBV2 to TRBJ2-1, with D perhaps TRBD2 (5 bases). Trimming removed 6 bases from V and 6 bases from J, with 15 bases in between. The CDR3 consists of 14 residues. Germline lookup yields CDR1 SNHLY and CDR2 FYNNEI.

The chain couples TRBV29-1 to TRBJ2-1; 9 nucleotides match TRBD1. V shed 6 bases and J 2 bases; nucleotides not matched to a gene: 5. The CDR3 loop spans 14 amino acids. The germline CDR1 and CDR2 sequences are SQVTM and ANQGSEA. The CDR3 DNA reads TGCAGCGTGGAGGGACAGGGCCCCTACAATGAGCAGTTCTTC. Protein product: CSVEGQGPYNEQFF.

This chain joins TRBV25-1 and TRBJ2-1; no definite D call. The CDR3 length is 12 residues. V was pared by 1 base and J by 9 bases, with 7 bases between. Germline V lookup: CDR1 MGHDK, CDR2 SYGVNS. CDR3 in DNA: TGTGCCAGCAGTGAATCGGTAACTGAGCAGTTCTTC. It codes for CASSESVTEQFF. The whole variable domain, filled in from reference TRBV25-1 and TRBJ2-1, reads EADIYQTPRYLVIGTGKKITLECSQTMGHDKMYWYQQDPGMELHLIHYSYGVNSTEKGDLSSESTVSRIRTEHFPLTLESARPSHTSQYLCASSESVTEQFFGPGTRLTVL.

The V and J genes are TRBV19 and TRBJ1-5; 7 bases align to TRBD1. The CDR3 runs to 15 residues. CDR1 is LNHDA and CDR2 is SQIVND in the germline V gene (reference sequence). V shed 1 base and J 6 bases; nucleotides not matched to a gene: 6. Here the CDR3 DNA reads TGTGCCAGTAGTATAGCCAGGACAGGTGGTCAGCCCCAGCATTTT. It specifies CASSIARTGGQPQHF.

The genes are TRBV6-5 and TRBJ1-2, with D possibly being TRBD1 (6 bases). This CDR3 has 15 amino acids. V was clipped by 6 bases and J by 8 bases, with 22 bases between them. Germline V gene data show CDR1 as MNHEY and CDR2 as SVGAGI. This chain's CDR3 is CASSLSTRGTRGYTF. The CDR3 region has the DNA TGTGCCAGCAGCCTCTCGACAAGGGGGACGCGGGGCTACACCTTC.

The chain recombines TRBV27 with TRBJ2-7, with D possibly TRBD2 on 5 matching bases. CDR3 size: 15 residues. Deletions cut 0 bases from V and 3 bases from J, with 12 bases between. Germline V gene data show CDR1 as MNHEY and CDR2 as SMNVEV (reference sequence). The CDR3, as DNA: TGTGCCAGCAGTTTATCCCCGGACTCCTACTACGAGCAGTACTTC. Protein product: CASSLSPDSYYEQYF.

V and J are TRBV30 and TRBJ1-3, with D unclear. The CDR3 extends over 13 amino acids. Germline lookup yields CDR1 GTSNPN and CDR2 SVGIG (reference sequence). V was pared by 2 bases and J by 0 bases, with 5 bases between. In DNA form, the CDR3 reads TGTGCCTGGAGTCTAAGCTCTGGAAACACCATATATTTT. Translation gives CAWSLSSGNTIYF.

J is TRBJ1-3 and V is TRBV4-1; D call uncertain. V shed 1 base and J shed 4 bases, with 8 bases lying between them. From germline, CDR1 is MGHRA and CDR2 YSYEKL. The CDR3 extends over 14 amino acids. The CDR3, as DNA: TGCGCCAGCAGCCAAGTCGCAGGAGGAAACACCATATATTTT. Its translation is CASSQVAGGNTIYF.

This clone was picked up one time. The gene calls are TRBV5-4 and TRBJ2-3; possibly TRBD2 for D (6 bases). V lost 0 bases and J lost 4, with 12 bases in between. The CDR3 has 15 amino acids. Germline assignment: CDR1 SGHNT and CDR2 YYREEE (reference sequence). CDR3 sequence reads: CASSLETRIPDTQYF. The CDR3 coding sequence is TGTGCCAGCAGCTTGGAGACTAGGATCCCAGATACGCAGTATTTT. Combining the CDR3 with reference TRBV5-4 and TRBJ2-3 gives the whole variable domain ETGVTQSPTHLIKTRGQQVTLRCSSQSGHNTVSWYQQALGQGPQFIFQYYREEENGRGNFPPRFSGLQFPNYSSELNVNALELDDSALYLCASSLETRIPDTQYFGPGTRLTVL.

The chain combines TRBV4-3 with TRBJ2-7, with D possibly being TRBD2 (5 bases). This CDR3 region has 14 residues. The V end was cut by 2 bases, the J end by 0 bases, with 8 bases between. The germline V gene encodes CDR1 LGHNA and CDR2 YSLEER. CDR3 sequence (DNA): TGCGCCAGCAGCCAACGTGGGAGCTCCTACGAGCAGTACTTC. Translating gives CASSQRGSSYEQYF.

This chain uses TRBV6-5 with TRBJ1-2; D is ambiguous. Per germline, CDR1 MNHEY and CDR2 SVGAGI. The CDR3 runs to 14 residues. Between the trimmed V and J ends, which lost 4 bases and 3 bases, there was a span of 12 bases. The CDR3 bases are TGTGCCAGCAGTTCCTACGGTGGTGACTATGGCTACACCTTC. Its protein is CASSSYGGDYGYTF.